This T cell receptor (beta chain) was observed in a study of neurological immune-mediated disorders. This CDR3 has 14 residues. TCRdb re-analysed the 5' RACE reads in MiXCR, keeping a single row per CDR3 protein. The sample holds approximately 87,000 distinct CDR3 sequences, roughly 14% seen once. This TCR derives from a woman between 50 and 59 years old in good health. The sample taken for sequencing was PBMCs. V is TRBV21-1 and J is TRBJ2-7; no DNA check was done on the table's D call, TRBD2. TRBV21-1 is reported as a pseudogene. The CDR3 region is CASSRPSGTYEQYF. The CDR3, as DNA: TGTGCCAGCAGCAGACCTAGCGGAACCTACGAGCAGTACTTC.